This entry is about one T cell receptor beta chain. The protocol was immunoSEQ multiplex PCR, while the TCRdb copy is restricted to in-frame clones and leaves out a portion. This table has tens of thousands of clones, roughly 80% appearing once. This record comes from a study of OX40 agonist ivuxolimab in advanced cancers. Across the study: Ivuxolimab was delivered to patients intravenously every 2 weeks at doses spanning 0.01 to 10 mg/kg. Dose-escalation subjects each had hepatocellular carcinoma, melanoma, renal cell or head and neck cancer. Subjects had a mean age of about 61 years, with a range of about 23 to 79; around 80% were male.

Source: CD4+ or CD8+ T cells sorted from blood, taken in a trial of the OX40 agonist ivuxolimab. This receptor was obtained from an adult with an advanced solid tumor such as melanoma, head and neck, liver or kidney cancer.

The CDR3 sequence: CASSMASGNEQFF. Here the CDR3 DNA reads TGTGCCAGTAGTATGGCGTCGGGGAATGAGCAGTTCTTC. V and J are TRBV19 and TRBJ2-1; tentative D call: TRBD2 (5 bases). The CDR3 runs to 13 residues. Germline CDR1 reads LNHDA; CDR2 reads SQIVND (reference sequence). Trimming took 3 bases from V and 7 from J, leaving 10 bases between them.